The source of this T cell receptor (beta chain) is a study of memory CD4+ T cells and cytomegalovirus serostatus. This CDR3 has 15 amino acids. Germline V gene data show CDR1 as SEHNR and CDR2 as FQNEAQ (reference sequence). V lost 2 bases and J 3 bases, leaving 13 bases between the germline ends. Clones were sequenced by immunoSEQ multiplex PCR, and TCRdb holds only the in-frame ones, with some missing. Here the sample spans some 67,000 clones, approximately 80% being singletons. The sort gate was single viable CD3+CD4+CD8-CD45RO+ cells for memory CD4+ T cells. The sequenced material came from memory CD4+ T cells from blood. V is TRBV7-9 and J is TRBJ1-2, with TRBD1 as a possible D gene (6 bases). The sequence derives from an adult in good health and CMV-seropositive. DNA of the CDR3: TGTGCCAGCAGCTTACGGGGGGCTTCGGACTATGGCTACACCTTC. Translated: CASSLRGASDYGYTF. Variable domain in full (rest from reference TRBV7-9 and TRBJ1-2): DTGVSQNPRHKITKRGQNVTFRCDPISEHNRLYWYRQTLGQGPEFLTYFQNEAQLEKSRLLSDRFSAERPKGSFSTLEIQRTEQGDSAMYLCASSLRGASDYGYTFGSGTRLTVV.